Here is one T cell receptor (beta chain) with its context. Residents of about two dozen US areas, aged about 18 to 100 years, made up the participants. This entry is derived from a study of blood T cell repertoires in COVID-19. Study at large: The United States, Italy and Spain supplied acute and convalescent COVID-19 samples. Sources were T cells, B-cell-depleted T cells, or PBMCs; the material itself was cDNA or gDNA.

Source study methods: It was from reference gene primer amplification that nucleated cell counts were estimated. Sequencing was performed with immunoSEQ multiplex PCR; in TCRdb, only in-frame clones are kept and a portion is missing. The V and J calls and clone size are taken from that table; D and trimming were inferred from the DNA. The table has around 250,000 clones, 85% seen once; the top ten hold approximately 9.6%. The germline V gene encodes CDR1 LGHNA and CDR2 YSLEER. The V and J ends lost 0 bases and 4 bases, in that order; junction bases with no gene match: 9. This CDR3 region has 17 residues.

This TCR came from a woman in her fifties or sixties with acute COVID-19. The chain is built from TRBV4-3 and TRBJ1-3; the match to TRBD1 covers 7 bases. The sequenced sample was PBMCs or T cells enriched from blood (not recorded which). The CDR3 DNA reads TGCGCCAGCAGCCAAGATGGGACAGTAACGGGGGGAAACACCATATATTTT. Protein sequence: CASSQDGTVTGGNTIYF.